These 7 T cell receptor beta chains originate from one sample sequenced in a study of T cell changes during pregnancy in multiple sclerosis. Profiling relied on immunoSEQ multiplex PCR, and the TCRdb table lists in-frame clones only, not all of them. The sample has 70,000 to 100,000 clones; roughly 90% are singletons. The source was peripheral blood, collected in the first trimester of pregnancy. These receptors were taken from a female donor with multiple sclerosis, enrolled in a pregnancy study.

The rearrangement links TRBV27 to TRBJ2-7; perhaps TRBD1 as D (5 bases). This CDR3 contains 13 residues. Germline V gene data show CDR1 as MNHEY and CDR2 as SMNVEV (reference sequence). V was pared by 8 bases and J by 1 base, with 12 bases between. Here the CDR3 reads CASQRTGSYEQYF. In DNA form, the CDR3 reads TGTGCCAGCCAACGTACAGGTTCCTACGAGCAGTACTTC.

In DNA, the CDR3 is TGTGCCAGCAGTTATCGTGGCGGGAGCTCAGATACGCAGTATTTT. Its protein product is CASSYRGGSSDTQYF. The gene calls are TRBV6-5 and TRBJ2-3; 7 bases line up with TRBD2. Trimming removed 3 bases from V and 4 bases from J; junction bases left unmatched: 7. This CDR3 has 15 amino acids. Per the germline V gene, CDR1 is MNHEY and CDR2 is SVGAGI.

The chain carries TRBV27 and TRBJ1-1; 9 bases fit TRBD1. Trimming cost V 5 bases and J 7 bases; bases outside gene matches: 8. This CDR3 spans 14 amino acids. Germline CDR1 is MNHEY and CDR2 is SMNVEV (reference sequence). This CDR3 reads CASSRTGGRVEAFF. In DNA form, the CDR3 reads TGTGCCAGCAGTCGAACAGGGGGCCGGGTTGAAGCTTTCTTT.

J is TRBJ1-4 and V is TRBV19; D unclear. The CDR3 has 16 residues. V was shortened by 3 bases and J by 4 bases, with 15 bases between the two germline ends. Looked up from germline, CDR1 is LNHDA and CDR2 is SQIVND (reference sequence). CDR3 protein: CASSIRLRGVNEKLFF. DNA of the CDR3: TGTGCCAGTAGTATTAGGCTTCGAGGAGTTAATGAAAAACTGTTTTTT. The whole variable domain, filled in from reference TRBV19 and TRBJ1-4, reads DGGITQSPKYLFRKEGQNVTLSCEQNLNHDAMYWYRQDPGQGLRLIYYSQIVNDFQKGDIAEGYSVSREKKESFPLTVTSAQKNPTAFYLCASSIRLRGVNEKLFFGSGTQLSVL.

The V call is TRBV4-3, the J call TRBJ1-4; 7 bases fit TRBD1. The CDR3 length is 15 residues. Germline V gene lookup returns CDR1 LGHNA and CDR2 YSLEER. Losses at the gene ends were 1 base for V and 5 bases for J; bases not matched to a gene: 4. This CDR3 is CASSQGRQGNEKLFF. As DNA, the CDR3 is TGCGCCAGCAGCCAAGGTCGACAGGGCAATGAAAAACTGTTTTTT.

V usage is TRBV28 and J usage is TRBJ1-1; no definite D call. The V end lost 4 bases, the J end lost 5 bases, and 20 bases lay between the germline ends. This CDR3 comprises 16 residues. Germline V gene sequence: CDR1 MDHEN, CDR2 SYDVKM. The CDR3 coding sequence is TGTGCCAGCAGTTCCTCGGGTTGGGCAGGAGGGACTGAAGCTTTCTTT. Protein: CASSSSGWAGGTEAFF.

The chain is built from TRBV12-5 and TRBJ1-1; D might be TRBD1 (5 bases). CDR1 is LGHNT, CDR2 FRNRAP, per germline. Between the trimmed V and J ends, which lost 0 bases and 4 bases, there was a span of 15 bases. The CDR3 extends over 16 amino acids. This CDR3 is CASGLVLGPGGTEAFF. The CDR3 DNA is TGTGCTAGTGGTTTGGTATTAGGGCCGGGGGGCACTGAAGCTTTCTTT.